These 21 T cell receptor beta chains were all obtained from the same sample, sequenced in a study of T cells in Graves' hyperthyroidism and ophthalmopathy. Researchers took RNA transcripts and amplified the TCR beta CDR3 regions from them. HTBI primers drove first-round RT-PCR of the TCR CDR3. MiXCR, applied by TCRdb to the multiplex PCR reads, yields one record per CDR3 protein. The sample yields 370,000 or so distinct CDR3 sequences, roughly 13% seen once. The specimen was blood. These receptor sequences come from a man younger than 40 with Graves' hyperthyroidism that later progressed to Graves' ophthalmopathy.

This clonotype was counted between two and nine times. This chain uses TRBV12-5 with TRBJ2-5, with 8 positions matching TRBD2. V lost 6 bases, J lost 3 bases, and 0 bases stayed unmatched. The CDR3 is 12 residues long. Germline V lookup: CDR1 LGHNT, CDR2 FRNRAP. The DNA of the CDR3 is TGTGCTAGTGGCGGGGGGGAAGAGACCCAGTACTTC. Translated, it gives CASGGGEETQYF. Drawing the rest from reference TRBV12-5 and TRBJ2-5, the complete variable domain is DARVTQTPRHKVTEMGQEVTMRCQPILGHNTVFWYRQTMMQGLELLAYFRNRAPLDDSGMPKDRFSAEMPDATLATLKIQPSEPRDSAVYFCASGGGEETQYFGPGTRLLVL.

There are a few counts of this clonotype. The chain carries TRBV20-1 and TRBJ1-2; D unclear. The CDR3 consists of 12 residues. V shed 3 bases and J shed 3 bases, with 8 bases lying between them. Germline loops: CDR1 DFQATT, CDR2 SNEGSKA (reference sequence). The CDR3 DNA reads TGCAGTGCTAGTGCGTTCGACTATGGCTACACCTTC. Translating it yields CSASAFDYGYTF.

This clonotype appeared many times. V is TRBV2 and J is TRBJ1-4; no firm D call. Per germline, CDR1 SNHLY and CDR2 FYNNEI. This CDR3 is 12 amino acids long. V was shortened by 3 bases and J by 5 bases, with 4 bases between the two germline ends. In DNA form, the CDR3 reads TGTGCCAGCAGTGACAGAAATGAAAAACTGTTTTTT. Protein: CASSDRNEKLFF.

This chain connects TRBV7-9 to TRBJ1-1, with a tentative D call TRBD1 (5 bases). The CDR3 length is 15 residues. V was clipped by 4 bases and J by 6 bases, with 18 bases between them. Germline loops: CDR1 SEHNR, CDR2 FQNEAQ (reference sequence). The DNA of the CDR3 is TGTGCCAGCAGCTCCCGGGCGGGGGGGGTCGCTGAAGCTTTCTTT. The encoded protein is CASSSRAGGVAEAFF.

This clonotype came up a few times. The chain uses TRBV5-6 and TRBJ1-1; tentatively, D is TRBD1 (6 bases). V was cut by 4 bases and J by 0 bases, with 16 bases left in between. CDR1 is SGHDT and CDR2 is YYEEEE in the germline V gene. CDR3 size: 16 residues. The CDR3 loop is CASSRLGADLNTEAFF. The CDR3 coding sequence is TGTGCCAGCAGCAGGTTGGGGGCGGACTTGAACACTGAAGCTTTCTTT.

This clonotype was seen at least ten times. The rearrangement joins TRBV20-1 to TRBJ1-2; the match to TRBD1 covers 7 bases. Germline CDR1 reads DFQATT; CDR2 reads SNEGSKA (reference sequence). The CDR3 spans 14 residues. V was pared by 3 bases and J by 3 bases, with 7 bases of the junction left unmatched. The CDR3 here is CSASLGGLDYGYTF. DNA of the CDR3: TGCAGTGCTAGTCTAGGGGGCTTGGACTATGGCTACACCTTC.

This clonotype came up many times. This sequence joins TRBV11-2 and TRBJ1-3; no reliable D call. CDR3 size: 13 residues. Germline V gene lookup returns CDR1 SGHAT and CDR2 FQNNGV. V lost 5 bases and J 6 bases, leaving 11 bases between the germline ends. Here the CDR3 reads CASSPSTENTIYF. The CDR3 DNA sequence: TGTGCCAGCAGCCCTTCGACGGAAAACACCATATATTTT.

The V gene is TRBV5-6, the J gene TRBJ2-5; no reliable D call. Germline lookup yields CDR1 SGHDT and CDR2 YYEEEE. V lost 0 bases and J lost 3, with 9 bases in between. The CDR3 loop spans 14 amino acids. The DNA for the CDR3 is TGTGCCAGCAGCTTGGATGTCCTGAAAGAGACCCAGTACTTC. Protein product: CASSLDVLKETQYF.

This clonotype was seen many times. The J gene is TRBJ1-1, the V gene TRBV20-1, with no clear D. CDR3 size: 16 residues. V lost 0 bases to trimming and J lost 0 bases, with 14 bases between them. The V gene's germline CDR1 is DFQATT and CDR2 SNEGSKA (reference sequence). CDR3 DNA: TGCAGTGCTAGAGACCCGACACGGTCAATGAACACTGAAGCTTTCTTT. It encodes CSARDPTRSMNTEAFF.

This clonotype was observed a handful of times. The chain carries TRBV3-1 and TRBJ2-7; 8 bases line up with TRBD2. There are 16 residues in the CDR3. Germline CDR1 is LGHDT and CDR2 is YNNKEL (reference sequence). After removal of 0 bases from V and 7 bases from J, the junction contained 11 bases not matched to a gene. CDR3 region: CASSQDSGGPVSEQYF. The CDR3 DNA reads TGTGCCAGCAGCCAAGATTCGGGGGGGCCCGTGAGTGAGCAGTACTTC.

There are many counts of this clonotype. V gene TRBV12-3 or TRBV12-4 combines with J gene TRBJ2-5; TRBD2 matches at 12 bases. This CDR3 region has 16 residues. V dropped 7 bases and J dropped 5; count of bases not matched to a gene: 11. This CDR3 is CASTRDRTSGGETQYF. DNA for the CDR3: TGTGCCAGCACCCGGGACCGCACTAGCGGGGGGGAGACCCAGTACTTC.

This clonotype was observed many times. V gene TRBV6-5 combines with J gene TRBJ1-2; 8 nucleotides agree with TRBD1. In germline, CDR1 is MNHEY, CDR2 SVGAGI. There are 15 residues in the CDR3. The V and J ends lost 0 bases and 6 bases, in that order; junction bases with no gene match: 6. The CDR3 region is CASSYSTGDYNGYTF. CDR3 in DNA: TGTGCCAGCAGTTACTCGACAGGGGATTATAATGGCTACACCTTC.

At least ten counts were recorded for this clonotype. The chain uses TRBV2 and TRBJ1-1, with D hard to call. V was pared by 6 bases and J by 2 bases, with 4 bases between. Germline values: CDR1 SNHLY, CDR2 FYNNEI. The CDR3 extends over 11 amino acids. The CDR3 DNA follows: TGTGCCAGCAGAAAAAACACTGAAGCTTTCTTT. Protein: CASRKNTEAFF.

As concerns this clonotype: This likely comes from a read error, as the CDR3 has no conserved phenylalanine or tryptophan at its end. This rearrangement joins TRBV5-1 to TRBJ2-2; no definite D call. The CDR3 is 17 amino acids. Trimming took off 4 bases at V and 4 bases at J, with 20 bases between the two ends. CDR1 and CDR2 from the germline V gene are SGHRS and YFSETQ. For the CDR3, the DNA is TGCGCCAGCAGCAATGAAAGAAGGGAAGCTCGCACCGGGGAGCTGTTTTGT. It translates to CASSNERREARTGELFC.

The chain employs TRBV18 and TRBJ2-7; 7 nucleotides line up with TRBD1. The CDR3 has 15 residues. CDR1 and CDR2 (germline): KGHSH, LQKENI. With 7 bases clipped from V and 3 bases from J, the junction kept 12 bases outside the gene matches. As DNA, the CDR3 is TGTGCCAGCTTTTTGGACAGGACCGTCAACTACGAGCAGTACTTC. Translation: CASFLDRTVNYEQYF.

This chain connects TRBV19 to TRBJ2-1; 12 bases line up with TRBD1. The CDR3 totals 16 residues. V lost 2 bases and J lost 9; bases outside the gene matches: 8. Germline lookup yields CDR1 LNHDA and CDR2 SQIVND (reference sequence). The CDR3 loop is CASSIRGTGGFSEQFF. The CDR3 nucleotides read TGTGCCAGTAGTATAAGAGGGACAGGGGGCTTTAGTGAGCAGTTCTTC. Variable domain in full (rest from reference TRBV19 and TRBJ2-1): DGGITQSPKYLFRKEGQNVTLSCEQNLNHDAMYWYRQDPGQGLRLIYYSQIVNDFQKGDIAEGYSVSREKKESFPLTVTSAQKNPTAFYLCASSIRGTGGFSEQFFGPGTRLTVL.

This clonotype was picked up a small number of times. The chain joins TRBV19 to TRBJ1-5; D unresolved. Germline V lookup: CDR1 LNHDA, CDR2 SQIVND (reference sequence). Trimming left V 3 bases short and J 7 bases short, with 7 bases between. The CDR3 covers 12 residues. CDR3 nucleotide sequence: TGTGCCAGTAGTATCGTTCACCAGCCCCAGCATTTT. Translated, it gives CASSIVHQPQHF.

The rearrangement uses TRBV28 and TRBJ2-6; D is ambiguous. The V gene's germline CDR1 is MDHEN and CDR2 SYDVKM. Trimming removed 2 bases from V and 6 bases from J, with 5 bases in between. This CDR3 is 13 amino acids long. The CDR3 region has the DNA TGTGCCAGCAGTTTACATCCGGCCAACGTCCTGACTTTC. Translating gives CASSLHPANVLTF.

This clonotype was counted at least ten times. The chain carries TRBV12-5 and TRBJ1-1, with D possibly being TRBD1 (5 bases). There are 15 residues in the CDR3. Germline CDR1 LGHNT, CDR2 FRNRAP. V gave up 4 bases and J gave up 5 bases, with 17 bases separating them. DNA for the CDR3: TGTGCTAGTGGTTCCCCTCGACGGGGGGATACTGAAGCTTTCTTT. It specifies CASGSPRRGDTEAFF.

This clonotype showed up just a few times. The chain couples TRBV5-1 to TRBJ2-7; a possible D gene is TRBD1 (6 bases). The V and J ends lost 2 bases and 0 bases respectively, with 9 bases between them. The CDR3 spans 14 residues. Germline V gene sequence: CDR1 SGHRS, CDR2 YFSETQ. The CDR3 region is CASSFGQFSYEQYF. DNA for the CDR3: TGCGCCAGCAGCTTTGGACAGTTCTCCTACGAGCAGTACTTC.

A few counts support this clonotype. An end of the junction does not agree with germline; a read error may underlie this. The chain joins TRBV11-2 to TRBJ1-6, with D unclear. Germline CDR1 is SGHAT and CDR2 is FQNNGV. CDR3 length: 15 residues. The CDR3 coding sequence is TGTGTCAGCAGCCCCGGGAGAGGACGGAATTCACCCCTCCACTTT. Translated: CVSSPGRGRNSPLHF.